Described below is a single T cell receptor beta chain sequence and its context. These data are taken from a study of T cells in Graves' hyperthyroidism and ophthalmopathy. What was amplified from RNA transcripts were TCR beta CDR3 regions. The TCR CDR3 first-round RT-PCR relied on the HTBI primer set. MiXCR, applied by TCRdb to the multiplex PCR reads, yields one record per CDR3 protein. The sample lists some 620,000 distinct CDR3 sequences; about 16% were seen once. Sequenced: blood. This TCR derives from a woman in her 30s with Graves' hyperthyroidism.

CDR3 region: CASSLIGGSVLDNEQFF. The CDR3 DNA sequence: TGTGCCAGCAGCTTAATAGGAGGGTCCGTCCTCGACAATGAGCAGTTCTTC. J is TRBJ2-1 and V is TRBV7-3, with D possibly being TRBD2 (6 bases). Germline assignment: CDR1 SGHTA and CDR2 FQGTGA. V dropped 1 base and J dropped 5 bases, with 18 bases sitting between them. This CDR3 contains 17 residues.